Described below is a single T cell receptor (beta chain) sequence and its context. The CDR3 runs to 11 residues. Germline loops: CDR1 SNHLY, CDR2 FYNNEI. V lost 6 bases and J 9 bases, leaving 9 bases between the germline ends. Profiled with immunoSEQ multiplex PCR; TCRdb holds only in-frame clones, not every one. This sample has some 500,000 clones; about 96% occur once, and the top ten carry 0.05% to 0.07%. The sample is drawn from a study of shared clonotypes between healthy human individuals. As for the study in general: The plates for each donor numbered three CD4 naive, three CD4 memory, two CD8 naive and one CD8 memory.

The source of this sequence is a woman aged 25 to 39 in good health. The V and J genes are TRBV2 and TRBJ2-1; the D is unclear. Sequenced material: naive CD4+ T cells sorted from blood. Subset in this sample: CD45RA+ positively selected. This chain's CDR3 is CASSLGAEQFF. CDR3 DNA: TGTGCCAGCAGCCTAGGAGCTGAGCAGTTCTTC. The complete variable domain, with remaining parts taken from reference TRBV2 and TRBJ2-1, reads EPEVTQTPSHQVTQMGQEVILRCVPISNHLYFYWYRQILGQKVEFLVSFYNNEISEKSEIFDDQFSVERPDGSNFTLKIRSTKLEDSAMYFCASSLGAEQFFGPGTRLTVL.